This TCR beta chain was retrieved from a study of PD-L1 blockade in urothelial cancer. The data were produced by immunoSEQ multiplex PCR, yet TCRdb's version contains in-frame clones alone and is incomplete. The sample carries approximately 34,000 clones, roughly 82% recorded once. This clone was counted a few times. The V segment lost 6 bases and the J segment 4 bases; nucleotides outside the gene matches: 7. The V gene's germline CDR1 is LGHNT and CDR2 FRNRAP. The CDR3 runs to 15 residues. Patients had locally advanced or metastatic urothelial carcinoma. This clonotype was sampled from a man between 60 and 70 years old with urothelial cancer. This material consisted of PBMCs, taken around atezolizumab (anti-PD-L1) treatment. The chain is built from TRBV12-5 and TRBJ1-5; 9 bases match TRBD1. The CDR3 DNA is TGTGCTAGTGGGATTACAGGGGGCGTAAATCAGCCCCAGCATTTT. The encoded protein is CASGITGGVNQPQHF.